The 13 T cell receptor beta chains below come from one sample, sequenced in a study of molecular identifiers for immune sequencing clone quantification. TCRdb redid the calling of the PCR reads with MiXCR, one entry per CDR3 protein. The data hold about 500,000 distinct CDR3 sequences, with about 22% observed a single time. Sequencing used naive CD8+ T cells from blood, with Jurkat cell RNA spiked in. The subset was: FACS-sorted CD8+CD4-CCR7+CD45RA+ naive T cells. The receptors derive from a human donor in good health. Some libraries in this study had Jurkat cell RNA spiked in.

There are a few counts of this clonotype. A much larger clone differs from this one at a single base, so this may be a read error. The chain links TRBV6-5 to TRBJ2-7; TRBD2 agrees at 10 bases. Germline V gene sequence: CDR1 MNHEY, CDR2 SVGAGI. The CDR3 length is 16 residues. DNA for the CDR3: TGTGCCAGCAGTTATTCCGAAGCGGGAGGGCCCAACGAGCGGTACTTC. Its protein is CASSYSEAGGPNERYF.

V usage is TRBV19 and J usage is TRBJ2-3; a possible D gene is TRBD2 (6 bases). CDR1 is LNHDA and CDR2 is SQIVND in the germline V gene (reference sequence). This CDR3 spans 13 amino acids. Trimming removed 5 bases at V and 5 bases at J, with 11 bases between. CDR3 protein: CASSRRDGDTQYF. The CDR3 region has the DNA TGTGCCAGTAGTCGGCGGGACGGAGATACGCAGTATTTT.

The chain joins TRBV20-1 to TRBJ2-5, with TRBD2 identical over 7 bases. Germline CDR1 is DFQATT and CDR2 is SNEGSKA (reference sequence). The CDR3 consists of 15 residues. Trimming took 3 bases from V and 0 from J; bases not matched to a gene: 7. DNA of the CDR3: TGCAGTGCTAGTCTAGCGGCGATGTACCAAGAGACCCAGTACTTC. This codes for CSASLAAMYQETQYF.

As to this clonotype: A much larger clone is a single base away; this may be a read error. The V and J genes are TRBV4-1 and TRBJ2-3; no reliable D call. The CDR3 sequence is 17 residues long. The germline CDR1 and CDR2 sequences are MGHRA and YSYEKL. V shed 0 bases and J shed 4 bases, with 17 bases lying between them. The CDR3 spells CASSQEPTTTSSDTQYF. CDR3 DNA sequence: TGCGCCAGCAGCCAAGAGCCCACCACCACCAGCTCAGATACGCAGTATTTT.

The CDR3 loop is CASSDWGGINTEAFF. CDR3 DNA sequence: TGTGCCAGCAGTGACTGGGGGGGGATTAACACTGAAGCTTTCTTT. This chain joins TRBV2 and TRBJ1-1, with a weak D call TRBD1 (5 bases). Germline values: CDR1 SNHLY, CDR2 FYNNEI. Trimming pared 3 bases from V and 2 bases from J, leaving 13 bases between. CDR3 size: 15 residues.

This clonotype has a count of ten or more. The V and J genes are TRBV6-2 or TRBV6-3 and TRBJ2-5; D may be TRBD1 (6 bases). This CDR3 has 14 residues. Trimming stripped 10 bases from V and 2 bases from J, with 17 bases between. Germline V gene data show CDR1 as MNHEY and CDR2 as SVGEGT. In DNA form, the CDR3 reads TGTGCCACGGAAGGGGGACACCGACAAGAGACCCAGTACTTC. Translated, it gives CATEGGHRQETQYF.

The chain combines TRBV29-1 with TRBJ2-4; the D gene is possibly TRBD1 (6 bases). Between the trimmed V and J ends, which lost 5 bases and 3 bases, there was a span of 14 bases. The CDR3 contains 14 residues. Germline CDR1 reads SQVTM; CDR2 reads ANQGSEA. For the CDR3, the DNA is TGCAGCGTTAGCCGACAGGCTGACAAAAACATTCAGTACTTC. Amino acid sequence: CSVSRQADKNIQYF.

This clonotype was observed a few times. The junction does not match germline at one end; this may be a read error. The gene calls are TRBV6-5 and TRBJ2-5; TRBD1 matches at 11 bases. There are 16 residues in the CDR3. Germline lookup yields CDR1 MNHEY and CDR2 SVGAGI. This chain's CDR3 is CASSSSDRGLLETQDF. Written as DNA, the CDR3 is TGTGCCAGCAGTTCCTCGGACAGGGGGCTTTTGGAGACCCAGGACTTC.

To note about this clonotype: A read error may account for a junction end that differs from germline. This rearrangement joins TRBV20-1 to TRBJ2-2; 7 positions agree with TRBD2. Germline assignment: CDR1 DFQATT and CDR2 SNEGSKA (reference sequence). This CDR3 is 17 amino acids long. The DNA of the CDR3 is TGCAGTGCTAGAGAGTTGTTGGCGGGAGAGTCCTCCGGGGAGCTGGTTTTT. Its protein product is CSARELLAGESSGELVF.

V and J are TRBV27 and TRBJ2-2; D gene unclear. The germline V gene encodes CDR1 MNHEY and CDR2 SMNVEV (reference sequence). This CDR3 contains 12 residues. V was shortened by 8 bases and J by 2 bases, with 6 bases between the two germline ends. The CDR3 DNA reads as TGTGCCAGCCCCCCCAACACCGGGGAGCTGTTTTTT. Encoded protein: CASPPNTGELFF.

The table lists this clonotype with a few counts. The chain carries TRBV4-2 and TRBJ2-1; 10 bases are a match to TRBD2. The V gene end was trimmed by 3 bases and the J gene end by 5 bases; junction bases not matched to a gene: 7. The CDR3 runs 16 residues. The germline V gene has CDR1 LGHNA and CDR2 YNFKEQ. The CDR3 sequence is CASSQYLAGVHNEQFF. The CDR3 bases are TGTGCCAGCAGCCAGTATCTAGCGGGAGTCCACAATGAGCAGTTCTTC.

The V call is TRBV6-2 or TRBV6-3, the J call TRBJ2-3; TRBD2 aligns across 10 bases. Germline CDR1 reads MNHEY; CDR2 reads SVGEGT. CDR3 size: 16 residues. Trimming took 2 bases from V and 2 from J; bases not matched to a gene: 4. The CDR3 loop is CASSYPLAGATDTQYF. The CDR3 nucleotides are TGTGCCAGCAGTTACCCCCTAGCGGGGGCCACAGATACGCAGTATTTT.

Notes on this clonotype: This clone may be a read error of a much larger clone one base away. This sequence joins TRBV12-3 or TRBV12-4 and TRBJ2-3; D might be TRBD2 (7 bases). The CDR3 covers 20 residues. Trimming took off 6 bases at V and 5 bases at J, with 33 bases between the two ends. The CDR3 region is CASRTLGEEMRGPLKDTQYF. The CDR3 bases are TGTGCCAGCAGAACCCTTGGAGAGGAGATGCGGGGGCCTCTTAAAGATACGCAGTATTTT.